A selection of T cell receptor beta chains follows, all from one sample in a study of long-term antiretroviral therapy in people with HIV. Only in-frame clones appear in the TCRdb table, and some are missing; sequencing was by immunoSEQ multiplex PCR. Of around 24,000 clones listed, around 76% are singletons. The material sequenced was unsorted PBMCs, taken 0.5 years after starting antiretroviral therapy. The source of these receptors is a woman in her thirties or forties with HIV. CDR3s include the opening cysteine and the closing phenylalanine or tryptophan. The D gene is left open where the match is weak. The size entry is marked missing in some rows and otherwise reads once, few, many or a size class.

CDR3 DNA	CDR3 protein	J gene	V gene	clone size	D gene	CDR3 length
TGTGCCAGCAGTCGACAGGGGCTGGATTCACCCCTCCACTTT	CASSRQGLDSPLHF	TRBJ1-6	TRBV6-6	-	TRBD1	14
TGTGCCAGCAGTACCTCGGTAGTTTCACCCCTCCACTTT	CASSTSVVSPLHF	TRBJ1-6	TRBV2	-	-	13
TGTGCCAGCAGTGGACAGATTAACACTGAAGCTTTCTTT	CASSGQINTEAFF	TRBJ1-1	TRBV2	-	-	13
TGTGCCAGCAGCTTAGCTTTCTCTAGCTCCTACAATGAGCAGTTCTTC	CASSLAFSSSYNEQFF	TRBJ2-1	TRBV7-9	-	-	16
TGTGCCTGGAGTGTACGGCCAGGAGGGGACTCACCCCTCCACTTT	CAWSVRPGGDSPLHF	TRBJ1-6	TRBV30	-	-	15
TGTGCCAGCAGTAAGCCGGGACAGGGGGCTGGTACTGAAGCTTTCTTT	CASSKPGQGAGTEAFF	TRBJ1-1	TRBV6-6	-	TRBD1	16
TGTGCCAGCAGCGACAGGGGGCACAATTCACCCCTCCACTTT	CASSDRGHNSPLHF	TRBJ1-6	TRBV9	-	TRBD1	14
TGTGCCAGCAGCTTGGAGGGTCCTAATGAAAAACTGTTTTTT	CASSLEGPNEKLFF	TRBJ1-4	TRBV5-6	-	-	14
TGCGCCAGCAGTGAGTCCGTGGGGCCCTGCTACGAGCAGTACTTC	CASSESVGPCYEQYF	TRBJ2-7	TRBV10-1	-	-	15
TGTGCCAGCAGCGTAGGAGGGGTTCCTAATGAAAAACTGTTTTTT	CASSVGGVPNEKLFF	TRBJ1-4	TRBV9	-	-	15
TGTGCCTGGAGTGTACGAGGGACAGAGCTGGCCGGGGAGCTGTTTTTT	CAWSVRGTELAGELFF	TRBJ2-2	TRBV30	once	TRBD1	16